The present TCR beta chain was sequenced within a study of T-cell memory formation after mild COVID-19. MiXCR was run by TCRdb on the 5' RACE reads, yielding one entry per CDR3 protein. The sample gives about 50,000 distinct CDR3 sequences, around 9.7% of which show up once; 12% is in the top ten. CDR1 is KGHSH, CDR2 LQKENI, per germline. With V trimmed by 3 bases and J by 4 bases, 6 bases remained unmatched. This CDR3 is 15 amino acids long. This clonotype appeared a few times. Specimen: PBMCs or a T cell subset sorted from them (not recorded which). The sequence came from an adult woman who had mild COVID-19 (a few samples of this study predate the infection). Cell type and time point are not known. The rearrangement links TRBV18 to TRBJ1-5; TRBD1 matches at 7 bases. In nucleotides, the CDR3 is TGTGCCAGCTCACCCGGACAGGCCCAGAATCAGCCCCAGCATTTT. It yields the protein CASSPGQAQNQPQHF.